This is a list of T cell receptor beta chains from one sample in a study of radiotherapy plus CTLA-4 blockade in lung cancer. The assay was immunoSEQ multiplex PCR, and TCRdb's table has in-frame clones only and misses some. This sample carries approximately 14,000 clones, 70% to 85% of them seen once, and the ten largest clones take more than 45%. This material consisted of peripheral blood, taken from a patient treated with radiotherapy plus ipilimumab. The receptor set was obtained from a human donor with non-small cell lung cancer whose response to radiotherapy plus ipilimumab could not be evaluated. The CDR3 runs from the conserved cysteine through the conserved F or W. D genes are given only for firm matches. Expanded clones are given a class, and other clones once, few, many or no size at all.

TRBV6-5	TRBJ1-3	-	-	TGTGCCAGCAGTTACCGGGGGGCGGGAAACACCATATATTTT	CASSYRGAGNTIYF
TRBV7-2	TRBJ2-1	-	-	TGTGCCAGCAGTATCAGAGGGGGAGATGAGCAGTTCTTC	CASSIRGGDEQFF
TRBV9	TRBJ1-2	TRBD1	-	TGTGCCAGCAGCGTAGACGGACAGGCAGCCTATGGCTACACCTTC	CASSVDGQAAYGYTF
TRBV5-4	TRBJ2-2	-	-	TGTGCCAGCAGCTCCGGAGGGGGCACGAACACCGGGGAGCTGTTTTTT	CASSSGGGTNTGELFF
TRBV7-2	TRBJ1-3	TRBD1	once	TGTGCCAGCAGCTGGGACAGCCGCTCTGGAAACACCATATATTTT	CASSWDSRSGNTIYF
TRBV9	TRBJ2-1	TRBD2	-	TGTGCCAGCAGCGTAGGAGCGGGGAGAGACAATGAGCAGTTCTTC	CASSVGAGRDNEQFF
TRBV18	TRBJ1-2	TRBD1	-	TGTGCCAGCTCACCACAAGGACAGGGGATGGATGGCTACACCTTC	CASSPQGQGMDGYTF
TRBV13	TRBJ1-2	-	-	TGTGCCAGCAGCCTGCAGGGTTTAGGGGGCTACACCTTC	CASSLQGLGGYTF
TRBV7-6	TRBJ1-1	-	-	TGTGCCAGCAGCCCTCTTGAGGGTGGCACTGAAGCTTTCTTT	CASSPLEGGTEAFF
TRBV28	TRBJ1-1	-	-	TGTGCCAGCAACGGGGGGTACACTGAAGCTTTCTTT	CASNGGYTEAFF
TRBV18	TRBJ1-2	-	few	TGTGCCAGCTCACCCGAGCGTCGGTTAGGGGACTATGGCTACACCTTC	CASSPERRLGDYGYTF
TRBV19	TRBJ2-4	-	-	TGTGCCAGTAGTATAGTGGCGGGGGCGGAAAACATTCAGTACTTC	CASSIVAGAENIQYF
TRBV7-3	TRBJ2-1	TRBD1	-	TGTGCCAGCAGCGCGTGGGAGAGGACAGGGGAGATCAATGAGCAGTTCTTC	CASSAWERTGEINEQFF
TRBV4-3	TRBJ2-1	-	-	TGCGCCAGCAGCCGTACTAGCTCGGATGAGCAGTTCTTC	CASSRTSSDEQFF
TRBV11-2	TRBJ2-7	TRBD2	-	TGTGCCAGCAGCGACGTGTTGGGCAGCGGGGGGGTCGAGCAGTACTTC	CASSDVLGSGGVEQYF
TRBV4-3	TRBJ1-4	TRBD1	few	TGCGCCAGCAGCCAGCCCTCGGCGGACAGGAGTGAAAAACTGTTTTTT	CASSQPSADRSEKLFF
TRBV6-1	TRBJ1-5	-	-	TGTGCCAGCACGAGAGGGTCAGGGGATGGGCAGCCCCAGCATTTT	CASTRGSGDGQPQHF